The 27 T cell receptor beta chains given below trace back to one sample, sequenced in a study of T cell repertoires in cytomegalovirus infection. TCRdb re-called the reads through MiXCR, storing one row per CDR3 protein. The table includes around 900,000 distinct CDR3 sequences, about 33% detected once. These receptors have no identified antigens. The sequencing used cultured CD8+ T cells from PBMCs, collected from culture after CMV antigen stimulation. Receptor source: a human donor in good health (CMV status not recorded). Some clones in this sample may be carry-over from other donors' samples.

There are many counts of this clonotype. V is TRBV7-9 and J is TRBJ2-7, with 8 bases lining up with TRBD1. This CDR3 region has 15 residues. Germline V gene data show CDR1 as SEHNR and CDR2 as FQNEAQ (reference sequence). With 5 bases clipped from V and 5 bases from J, the junction kept 11 bases outside the gene matches. The DNA of the CDR3 is TGTGCCAGCAGCGGCCGGACAGGGAACAGCCACGAGCAGTACTTC. Protein: CASSGRTGNSHEQYF. Using reference TRBV7-9 and TRBJ2-7 for the parts outside the CDR3, the full variable domain is DTGVSQNPRHKITKRGQNVTFRCDPISEHNRLYWYRQTLGQGPEFLTYFQNEAQLEKSRLLSDRFSAERPKGSFSTLEIQRTEQGDSAMYLCASSGRTGNSHEQYFGPGTRLTVT.

In this sample, this clonotype turned up a few times. This rearrangement joins TRBV5-5 to TRBJ2-7; unclear D gene. Germline assignment: CDR1 SGHKS and CDR2 YYEKEE (reference sequence). Trimming stripped 2 bases from V and 6 bases from J, with 9 bases between. This CDR3 is built from 12 residues. The CDR3: CASSFGIAEQYV. Here the CDR3 DNA reads TGTGCCAGCAGCTTCGGAATAGCCGAGCAGTACGTC.

Many counts were recorded for this clonotype. V is TRBV27 and J is TRBJ2-7; D possibly corresponds to TRBD2 (5 bases). Germline V CDR1 and CDR2: MNHEY, SMNVEV (reference sequence). Deletions cut 6 bases from V and 2 bases from J, with 11 bases between. The CDR3 consists of 13 residues. The CDR3 region has the DNA TGTGCCAGCAGCTTCGGGGAGACCTACGAGCAGTACTTC. Protein: CASSFGETYEQYF.

CDR3 residues: CASSPGQGAKEQYV. The CDR3 region has the DNA TGTGCCAGCAGTCCCGGACAGGGGGCGAAGGAGCAGTACGTC. The rearrangement joins TRBV12-3 or TRBV12-4 to TRBJ2-7; 11 bases line up with TRBD1. The CDR3 runs 14 residues. With 5 bases clipped from V and 7 bases from J, the junction kept 7 bases outside the gene matches.

This clonotype occurred many times. This rearrangement joins TRBV12-3 or TRBV12-4 to TRBJ2-3; 8 nucleotides align to TRBD2. The CDR3 covers 13 residues. After removal of 6 bases from V and 6 bases from J, the junction contained 5 bases not matched to a gene. The CDR3 coding sequence is TGTGCCAGCAGCCCAGGACTAGCTGATACGCAGTATTTT. Its protein is CASSPGLADTQYF.

The chain joins TRBV20-1 to TRBJ2-7; 12 positions match TRBD2. The CDR3 sequence is 18 residues long. Germline V gene lookup returns CDR1 DFQATT and CDR2 SNEGSKA (reference sequence). Losses at the gene ends were 1 base for V and 0 bases for J; bases not matched to a gene: 10. CDR3 sequence reads: CSARGYRLAGEISYEQYV. In DNA, the CDR3 is TGCAGTGCTAGAGGATATCGACTAGCGGGGGAGATCTCCTACGAGCAGTACGTC.

The V gene is TRBV2, the J gene TRBJ2-1, with no clear D. From germline, CDR1 is SNHLY and CDR2 FYNNEI. The CDR3 has 15 amino acids. Trimming took off 1 base at V and 1 base at J, with 8 bases between the two ends. CDR3 in DNA: TGTGCCAGCAGTGAAGGGGCAGAATCCTACAATGAGCAGTTCTTC. Its protein is CASSEGAESYNEQFF.

This chain connects TRBV14 to TRBJ1-2, with 7 positions matching TRBD1. J was trimmed by 1 base and V by 3 bases; bases with no gene match: 8. Per germline, CDR1 SGHDN and CDR2 FVKESK. This CDR3 region has 16 residues. The CDR3: CASSHAGQEYNYGYTF. In nucleotides, the CDR3 is TGTGCCAGCAGCCATGCCGGACAGGAATATAACTATGGCTACACCTTC.

This clonotype was recorded a few times. The rearrangement joins TRBV12-3 or TRBV12-4 to TRBJ2-7; D call uncertain. The CDR3 is 15 amino acids. The V end lost 5 bases, the J end lost 1 base, and 15 bases lay between the germline ends. The CDR3, as DNA: TGTGCCAGCAGTCCCCACCGAGGTCAGTCCTACGAGCAGTACTTC. It specifies CASSPHRGQSYEQYF.

This clonotype showed up just a few times. The CDR3 spells CASSFGGQGGNQPQHF. The DNA for the CDR3 is TGTGCCAGCAGTTTTGGGGGGCAGGGCGGCAATCAGCCCCAGCATTTT. The rearrangement links TRBV28 to TRBJ1-5, with D perhaps matching TRBD1 (6 bases). The length of the CDR3 is 16 residues. Between the trimmed V and J ends, which lost 3 bases and 2 bases, there was a span of 14 bases. Per the germline V gene, CDR1 is MDHEN and CDR2 is SYDVKM.

Note on this clonotype: Given a much more abundant clone one base away, this may be a read error. J is TRBJ1-5 and V is TRBV6-1; D may be TRBD1 (5 bases). The germline CDR1 and CDR2 sequences are MNHNS and SASEGT. This CDR3 contains 15 residues. The CDR3 region has the DNA TGTGCCAGCAGTGAGGGACGTTATAGCAATCAGCCCCGGCATTTT. Translating gives CASSEGRYSNQPRHF.

The chain has TRBV14 and TRBJ1-6; TRBD1 might be the D (6 bases). Between the trimmed V and J ends, which lost 2 bases and 9 bases, there was a span of 17 bases. The CDR3 consists of 16 residues. Germline CDR1 SGHDN, CDR2 FVKESK. This CDR3 reads CASSQMGGDGGSPLHF. The DNA for the CDR3 is TGTGCCAGCAGCCAAATGGGGGGCGATGGTGGTTCACCCCTCCACTTT.

This clonotype was observed a few times. The J gene is TRBJ1-5, the V gene TRBV7-6; maybe TRBD1 (5 bases). Trimming took off 5 bases at V and 3 bases at J, with 11 bases between the two ends. The CDR3 consists of 14 residues. Germline CDR1 and CDR2: SGHVS and FNYEAQ. For the CDR3, the DNA is TGTGCCAGCAGCCGGGGGGGGAACAATCAGCCCCAGCATTTT. It specifies CASSRGGNNQPQHF.

The chain couples TRBV20-1 to TRBJ1-3; unclear D gene. V lost 1 base and J 4 bases, leaving 17 bases between the germline ends. The CDR3 runs to 16 residues. Germline V gene lookup returns CDR1 DFQATT and CDR2 SNEGSKA (reference sequence). The CDR3 spells CSARGPGLTSGNTIYF. In nucleotides, the CDR3 is TGCAGTGCTAGAGGGCCCGGGCTCACCTCCGGAAACACCATATATTTT.

The V gene is TRBV5-1, the J gene TRBJ2-3; no firm D call. This CDR3 is built from 14 residues. Germline CDR1 is SGHRS and CDR2 is YFSETQ. V gave up 0 bases and J gave up 2 bases, with 7 bases separating them. The CDR3 nucleotides read TGCGCCAGCAGCTTGGTATTATACACAGATACGCAGTATTTT. This encodes CASSLVLYTDTQYF.

Note on this clonotype: Given a much more abundant clone one base away, this may be a read error. The V and J genes are TRBV6-2 or TRBV6-3 and TRBJ1-1; D is possibly TRBD1 (6 bases). The germline gives CDR1 MNHEY, CDR2 SVGEGT. This CDR3 is 13 amino acids long. The CDR3 loop is CVSSWTVNTEAFF. CDR3 sequence (DNA): TGTGTCAGCAGTTGGACAGTGAACACTGAAGCTTTCTTT.

This clonotype came up a few times. The genes are TRBV28 and TRBJ2-1; a weak D match, TRBD1 (6 bases). Between the trimmed V and J ends, which lost 6 bases and 2 bases, there was a span of 11 bases. Germline V gene sequence: CDR1 MDHEN, CDR2 SYDVKM. The CDR3 sequence is 14 residues long. The CDR3 DNA follows: TGTGCCAGCAGACGACAGGCTACCTACAATGAGCAGTTCTTC. Its protein product is CASRRQATYNEQFF.

This clonotype was picked up a small number of times. V usage is TRBV13 and J usage is TRBJ2-5; 10 positions agree with TRBD2. CDR1 is PRHDT and CDR2 is FYEKMQ in the germline V gene (reference sequence). The length of the CDR3 is 15 residues. Trimming cost V 5 bases and J 2 bases; bases outside gene matches: 5. The chain's CDR3 is CASSPGTSEQETQYF. CDR3 DNA sequence: TGTGCCAGCAGCCCGGGGACTAGCGAGCAAGAGACCCAGTACTTC.

For this clonotype: The conserved final phenylalanine or tryptophan is absent from the CDR3, which likely points to a read error. The V call is TRBV7-2, the J call TRBJ2-2; perhaps D is TRBD1 or TRBD2 (7 bases each). V was clipped by 8 bases and J by 0 bases, with 19 bases between them. This CDR3 has 17 residues. CDR1 and CDR2 (germline): SGHTA, FQGNSA. CDR3 nucleotide sequence: TGTGCCAGCGGGGGGGACAGACTAAGTGCGAACACCGGGGAGCTGTTTCTT. Encoded protein: CASGGDRLSANTGELFL.

This clonotype was recorded many times. The rearrangement links TRBV7-2 to TRBJ2-7; 10 bases match TRBD1. There are 15 residues in the CDR3. Germline-derived CDR1 and CDR2 are SGHTA and FQGNSA. J was trimmed by 6 bases and V by 6 bases; bases with no gene match: 11. The CDR3 DNA reads TGTGCCAGCAGTCCCCAAGGACAGGGGGTTTTCGAGCAGTACGTC. Translating gives CASSPQGQGVFEQYV.

The chain recombines TRBV7-9 with TRBJ1-2, with D unresolved. This CDR3 spans 13 amino acids. The V gene's germline CDR1 is SEHNR and CDR2 FQNEAQ (reference sequence). Trimming took 7 bases from V and 4 from J, leaving 13 bases between them. The CDR3 DNA reads as TGTGCCAGCACCCCGAATATGGGCTATGGCTACACCTTC. Translated, it gives CASTPNMGYGYTF.

The genes are TRBV13 and TRBJ1-6; D is uncertain. This CDR3 region has 15 residues. Germline CDR1 reads PRHDT; CDR2 reads FYEKMQ (reference sequence). V lost 3 bases and J 4 bases, leaving 10 bases between the germline ends. CDR3 protein: CASSLGQRYNSPLHF. As DNA, the CDR3 is TGTGCCAGCAGCTTGGGCCAGCGGTATAATTCACCCCTCCACTTT.

The V and J genes are TRBV5-5 and TRBJ1-6; D gene unclear. CDR3 length: 13 amino acids. V lost 0 bases to trimming and J lost 9 bases, with 7 bases between them. Germline assignment: CDR1 SGHKS and CDR2 YYEKEE (reference sequence). For the CDR3, the DNA is TGTGCCAGCAGCTTGGGGGTGGGTTCACCCCTCCACTTT. Amino acid sequence: CASSLGVGSPLHF.

This clonotype has at least ten counts. The chain links TRBV7-9 to TRBJ1-6; D uncertain. The CDR3 spans 15 residues. Germline V gene lookup returns CDR1 SEHNR and CDR2 FQNEAQ (reference sequence). V was trimmed by 1 base and J by 6 bases, leaving 10 bases between them. The CDR3 sequence is CASSLGPSGNSPLHF. In DNA, the CDR3 is TGTGCCAGCAGCTTAGGCCCCTCGGGTAATTCACCCCTCCACTTT. The whole variable domain, filled in from reference TRBV7-9 and TRBJ1-6, reads DTGVSQNPRHKITKRGQNVTFRCDPISEHNRLYWYRQTLGQGPEFLTYFQNEAQLEKSRLLSDRFSAERPKGSFSTLEIQRTEQGDSAMYLCASSLGPSGNSPLHFGNGTRLTVT.

The chain links TRBV2 to TRBJ2-7; the D is unclear. This CDR3 region has 16 residues. Trimming stripped 1 base from V and 1 base from J, with 14 bases between. The germline gives CDR1 SNHLY, CDR2 FYNNEI. CDR3 sequence: CASSEGVPIFSYEQYV. The DNA of the CDR3 is TGTGCCAGCAGTGAAGGGGTCCCAATCTTTTCCTACGAGCAGTACGTC.

This clonotype has a count of ten or more. As DNA, the CDR3 is TGTGCCAGCAGCTCCTGGGAGGATCAGCCCCAGCATTTT. Protein product: CASSSWEDQPQHF. V is TRBV7-6 and J is TRBJ1-5, with no clear D. The V and J ends lost 4 bases and 5 bases respectively, with 9 bases between them. Germline lookup yields CDR1 SGHVS and CDR2 FNYEAQ. This CDR3 has 13 amino acids.

Many counts were recorded for this clonotype. The gene calls are TRBV7-3 and TRBJ2-5; 10 positions agree with TRBD2. Trimming cost V 2 bases and J 4 bases; bases outside gene matches: 7. Germline-derived CDR1 and CDR2 are SGHTA and FQGTGA. This CDR3 is built from 16 residues. CDR3 DNA: TGTGCCAGCAGCTTATTTGGTAGCGGGGGGTTAGAGACCCAGTACTTC. As protein: CASSLFGSGGLETQYF.